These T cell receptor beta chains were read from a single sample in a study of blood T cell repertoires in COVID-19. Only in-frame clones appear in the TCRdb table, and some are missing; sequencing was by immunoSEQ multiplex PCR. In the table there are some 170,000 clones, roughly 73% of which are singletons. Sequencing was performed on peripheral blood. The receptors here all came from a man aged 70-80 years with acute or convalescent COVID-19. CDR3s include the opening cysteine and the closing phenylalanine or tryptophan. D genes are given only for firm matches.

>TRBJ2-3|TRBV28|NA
CASSLPPSDSTDTQYF
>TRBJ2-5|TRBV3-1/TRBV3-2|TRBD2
CASSHRLAGGPGQETQYF
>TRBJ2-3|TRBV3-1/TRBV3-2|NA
CASSPRGEDTQYF
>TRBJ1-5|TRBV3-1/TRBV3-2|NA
CASSQGRSQSQPQHF
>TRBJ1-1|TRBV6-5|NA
CASSWGRSEAFF
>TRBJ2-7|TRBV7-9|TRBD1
CASSFPGQTYEQYF
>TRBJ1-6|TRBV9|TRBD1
CASSPQGAANSPLHF
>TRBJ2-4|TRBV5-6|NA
CASSRGVIKNIQYF
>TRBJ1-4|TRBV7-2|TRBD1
CASSPLGQGMEKLFF
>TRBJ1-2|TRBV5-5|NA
CASSLVQLQVYGYTF
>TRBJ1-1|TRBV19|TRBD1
CASGRQGFPEAFF
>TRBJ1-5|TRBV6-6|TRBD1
CASSEDRAVYQPQHF
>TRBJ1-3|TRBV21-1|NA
CASGGETYSGNTIYF
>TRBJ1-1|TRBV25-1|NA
CASIKQALNTEAFF
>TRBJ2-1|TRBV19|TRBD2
CASSITSGRDYNEQFF
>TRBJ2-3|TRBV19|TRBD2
CATRTSGSDTQYF
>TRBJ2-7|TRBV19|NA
CASSGQSSYEQYF
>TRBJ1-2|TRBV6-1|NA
CASSEASTAGGYTF
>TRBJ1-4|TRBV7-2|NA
CASSLDPRGNEKLFF
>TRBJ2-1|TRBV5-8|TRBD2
CASSRTSRDEQFF
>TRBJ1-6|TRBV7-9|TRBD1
CASSPGTGYNSPLHF
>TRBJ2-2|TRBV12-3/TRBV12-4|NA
CASSSRDGELFF
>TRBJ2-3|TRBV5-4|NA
CASSRALTDLTDTQYF
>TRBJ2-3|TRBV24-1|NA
CATSDFGTGDTDTQYF
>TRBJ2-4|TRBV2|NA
CASSEGQGNIQYF
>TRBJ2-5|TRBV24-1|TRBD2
CATSDFTSGRETQYF
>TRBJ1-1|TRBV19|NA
CASSPRVNTEAFF
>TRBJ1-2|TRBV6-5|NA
CASSYESAAGVGYTF
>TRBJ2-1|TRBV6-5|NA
CASSYSTDYNEQFF
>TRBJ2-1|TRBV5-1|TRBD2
CASSPTGTSHNEQFF
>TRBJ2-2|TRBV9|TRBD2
CASSVRLAGDPAGELFF
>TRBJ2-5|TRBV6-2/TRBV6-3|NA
CASSYSSAAVSGETQYF
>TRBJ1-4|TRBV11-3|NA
CASSHNEKLFF
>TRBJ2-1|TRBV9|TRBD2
CASSVAGGNEQFF
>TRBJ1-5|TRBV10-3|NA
CAISVSENQPQHF
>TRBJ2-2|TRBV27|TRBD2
CASSLKRGGAGELFF
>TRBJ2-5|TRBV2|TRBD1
CATGDRAGETQYF
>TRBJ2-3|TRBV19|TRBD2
CASSAGGHTDTQYF
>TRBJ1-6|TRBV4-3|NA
CASSQAGRHNSPLHF
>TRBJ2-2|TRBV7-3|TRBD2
CASSYGLAGNTGELFF
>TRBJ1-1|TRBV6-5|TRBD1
CASSYSTRGFTEAFF
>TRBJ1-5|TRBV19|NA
CASSEGGYSNQPQHF
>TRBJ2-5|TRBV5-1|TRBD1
CASSLVGGASETQYF
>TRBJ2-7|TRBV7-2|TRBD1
CASSSAGQGLYEQYF
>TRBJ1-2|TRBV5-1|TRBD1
CASSLVAGGTDGYTF
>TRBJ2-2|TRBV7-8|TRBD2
CASSSTSGVIAREWELFF
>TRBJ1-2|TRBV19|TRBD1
CASSATHHQGAGGYTF
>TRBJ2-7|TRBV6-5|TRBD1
CASSSTGSSYEQYF
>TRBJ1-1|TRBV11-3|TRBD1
CASSLDDRVGTEAFF
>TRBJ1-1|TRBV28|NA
CASSLERVEAFF
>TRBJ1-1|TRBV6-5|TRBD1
CASTGTGGNTEAFF
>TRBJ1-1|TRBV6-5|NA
CASSLAGATMNTEAFF
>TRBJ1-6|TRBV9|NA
CASSETGRYNSPLHF
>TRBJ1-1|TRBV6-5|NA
CASSPQANTEAFF
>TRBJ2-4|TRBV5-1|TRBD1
CASREGQGGKNIQYF
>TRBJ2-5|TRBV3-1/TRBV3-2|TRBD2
CASSQISGGGETQYF
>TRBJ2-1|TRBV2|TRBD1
CASTPGQGARYNEQFF
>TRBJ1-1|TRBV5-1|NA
CASSIQGIAEAFF